These 21 T cell receptor beta chains share one sample of origin, sequenced in a study of tumor and adjacent non-tumor tissue in lung cancer. This sample's RNA came from whole unsorted tissue. Three rounds of nested PCR, following a modified ARM-PCR protocol, produced the TCRbeta library. One entry per CDR3 protein results from TCRdb running MiXCR on the multiplex PCR reads. The table lists 89,000 or so distinct CDR3 sequences, 61% of them singletons. The sample consisted of lung tumor tissue. Receptors were obtained from a man aged 70 or older with non-small cell lung cancer.

This chain connects TRBV20-1 to TRBJ2-7; 7 nucleotides match TRBD2. CDR3 length: 17 amino acids. V lost 0 bases, J lost 2 bases, and 13 bases stayed unmatched. Germline V gene lookup returns CDR1 DFQATT and CDR2 SNEGSKA (reference sequence). CDR3 nucleotide sequence: TGCAGTGCTAGAGATCTCGAGGGAGGGGCTTTTCCCTACGAGCAGTACTTC. Translated, it gives CSARDLEGGAFPYEQYF.

V and J are TRBV11-2 and TRBJ2-5, with D hard to call. Germline V lookup: CDR1 SGHAT, CDR2 FQNNGV. V lost 1 base and J lost 6, with 12 bases in between. The CDR3 is 14 amino acids. Here the CDR3 reads CASSLGRSGKTQYF. In DNA form, the CDR3 reads TGTGCCAGCAGCTTAGGACGGAGTGGGAAGACCCAGTACTTC.

Only a few counts were recorded for this clonotype. This chain connects TRBV20-1 to TRBJ2-7, with no clear D. CDR1 is DFQATT and CDR2 is SNEGSKA in the germline V gene (reference sequence). The V and J ends lost 6 bases and 5 bases respectively, with 17 bases between them. This CDR3 has 13 residues. CDR3: CSAPYSVEHEQYF. CDR3 sequence (DNA): TGCAGTGCCCCCTACAGCGTAGAGCACGAGCAGTACTTC.

The rearrangement joins TRBV11-1 to TRBJ2-7, with TRBD1 as a possible D gene (6 bases). CDR1 SGHAT and CDR2 FQDESV come from the germline V gene (reference sequence). This CDR3 contains 15 residues. V lost 4 bases and J lost 0, with 13 bases in between. This CDR3 reads CASSCSTGHSYEQYF. The CDR3 DNA reads TGTGCCAGCAGCTGTTCGACAGGTCACTCCTACGAGCAGTACTTC.

This clonotype qualifies as medium-sized. The V gene is TRBV20-1, the J gene TRBJ1-5, with 8 positions matching TRBD1. This CDR3 spans 15 amino acids. CDR1 and CDR2 (germline): DFQATT, SNEGSKA (reference sequence). J was trimmed by 5 bases and V by 4 bases; bases with no gene match: 10. CDR3 sequence reads: CSANPGQGRHQPQHF. The CDR3 DNA follows: TGCAGTGCTAATCCAGGACAGGGAAGGCATCAGCCCCAGCATTTT.

This clonotype came up many times. The chain is built from TRBV28 and TRBJ2-3; D is unclear. Trimming removed 8 bases from V and 2 bases from J, with 11 bases in between. The CDR3 is 13 amino acids. The germline V gene has CDR1 MDHEN and CDR2 SYDVKM. CDR3 DNA sequence: TGTGCCAGCGGGCGGTCCTTCACAGATACGCAGTATTTT. Encoded protein: CASGRSFTDTQYF. The full variable domain, its missing parts supplied by reference TRBV28 and TRBJ2-3, is DVKVTQSSRYLVKRTGEKVFLECVQDMDHENMFWYRQDPGLGLRLIYFSYDVKMKEKGDIPEGYSVSREKKERFSLILESASTNQTSMYLCASGRSFTDTQYFGPGTRLTVL.

About this clonotype itself: The germline gene is not matched at one end of the junction; a read error may be the cause. The J gene is TRBJ2-7, the V gene TRBV11-2; no firm D call. The germline V gene encodes CDR1 SGHAT and CDR2 FQNNGV. There are 14 residues in the CDR3. CDR3 residues: CASGPLTVRNEQYF. DNA for the CDR3: TGTGCCAGCGGCCCCCTCACAGTAAGGAACGAACAGTACTTC.

J is TRBJ2-2 and V is TRBV6-5; tentative D call: TRBD1 (7 bases). This CDR3 spans 15 amino acids. Germline V gene data show CDR1 as MNHEY and CDR2 as SVGAGI. Trimming stripped 6 bases from V and 3 bases from J, with 14 bases between. CDR3 nucleotides: TGTGCCAGCAGGGTGCAGGGGGGAGACACCGGGGAGCTGTTTTTT. It specifies CASRVQGGDTGELFF.

The chain recombines TRBV6-5 with TRBJ2-1, with 13 nucleotides matching TRBD2. CDR3 size: 17 residues. Germline loops: CDR1 MNHEY, CDR2 SVGAGI. V lost 6 bases to trimming and J lost 5 bases; unmatched junction nucleotides: 10. The CDR3 DNA reads as TGTGCCAGCAGGCGACTAGCGGGAGGACAATCGGACAATGAGCAGTTCTTC. Protein product: CASRRLAGGQSDNEQFF.

As to this clonotype: A much larger clone is a single base away; this may be a read error. This chain uses TRBV6-5 with TRBJ2-1; D remains unclear. In germline, CDR1 is MNHEY, CDR2 SVGAGI. The CDR3 is made up of 15 amino acids. The CDR3 loop reads CASSYSSGSYNGQFF. The DNA of the CDR3 is TGTGCCAGCAGTTACTCTAGTGGCTCCTACAATGGGCAGTTCTTC.

This sequence joins TRBV2 and TRBJ1-6; D not resolved. V was clipped by 3 bases and J by 0 bases, with 6 bases between them. The CDR3 extends over 15 amino acids. Germline CDR1 is SNHLY and CDR2 is FYNNEI. The DNA for the CDR3 is TGTGCCAGCAGTGACCGGCGCTCCTATAATTCACCCCTCCACTTT. Protein sequence: CASSDRRSYNSPLHF.

Comment on this clonotype: At one end, the junction sequence differs from germline, possibly due to a read error. This sequence joins TRBV11-2 and TRBJ2-2; 9 positions match TRBD1. This CDR3 has 18 amino acids. Germline loops: CDR1 SGHAT, CDR2 FQNNGV. The DNA for the CDR3 is TGTGACAGCAGCTTATACTGGACAGGGGCCCTGAACACCGGGGAGCGGTTTTTT. This translates into CDSSLYWTGALNTGERFF. The full variable domain, its missing parts supplied by reference TRBV11-2 and TRBJ2-2, is EAGVAQSPRYKIIEKRQSVAFWCNPISGHATLYWYQQILGQGPKLLIQFQNNGVVDDSQLPKDRFSAERLKGVDSTLKIQPAKLEDSAVYLCDSSLYWTGALNTGERFFGEGSRLTVL.

The chain uses TRBV6-5 and TRBJ2-1; 12 nucleotides agree with TRBD1. Germline V lookup: CDR1 MNHEY, CDR2 SVGAGI. This CDR3 has 15 amino acids. With V trimmed by 7 bases and J by 9 bases, 10 bases remained unmatched. As DNA, the CDR3 is TGTGCCAGCACAGCCCCGGGACAGGGGGCACGTGAGCAGTTCTTC. The encoded protein is CASTAPGQGAREQFF.

This clonotype appeared many times. The junction and the germline gene differ at one end; a read error may be behind it. The chain links TRBV6-6 to TRBJ2-2; 9 bases line up with TRBD2. This CDR3 is built from 14 residues. Germline values: CDR1 MNHNY, CDR2 SVGAGI (reference sequence). CDR3 sequence: CAGSSGGNTGELFF. The CDR3 nucleotides are TGTGCCGGCAGTAGCGGGGGGAACACCGGGGAGCTGTTTTTT.

With respect to this clonotype: A much bigger clone sits one base away, suggesting this may be a read error. This sequence joins TRBV7-3 and TRBJ2-1; D is perhaps TRBD2 (6 bases). The germline V gene encodes CDR1 SGHTA and CDR2 FQGTGA. The CDR3 has 14 residues. As DNA, the CDR3 is TGTGCCAGCAGCCCCGGGGGATCCTACAATAAGCAGTTCTTC. It codes for CASSPGGSYNKQFF.

This clonotype was observed many times. The genes are TRBV28 and TRBJ2-7; unclear D gene. V was pared by 2 bases and J by 6 bases, with 11 bases between. CDR3 size: 13 residues. CDR1 is MDHEN and CDR2 is SYDVKM in the germline V gene. The CDR3 reads CASSLKKSREQYF. CDR3 DNA: TGTGCCAGCAGTTTAAAAAAATCGCGCGAGCAGTACTTC.

Of note for this clonotype: This may arise from a read error, as a much more abundant clone is one base away. V usage is TRBV5-1 and J usage is TRBJ2-5; the D gene could be TRBD1 or TRBD2 (5 bases each). The CDR3 extends over 13 amino acids. The germline V gene encodes CDR1 SGHRS and CDR2 YFSETQ. This chain's CDR3 is CASSFSVSGTRYF. CDR3 nucleotide sequence: TGCGCCAGCAGCTTCTCCGTGAGTGGGACCCGGTACTTC.

Comment on this clonotype: This may be a read error, as it is one base from a much larger clone. The chain couples TRBV5-4 to TRBJ2-1; 8 bases agree with TRBD2. This CDR3 is built from 14 residues. CDR1 and CDR2 (germline): SGHNT, YYREEE (reference sequence). The V segment lost 4 bases and the J segment 3 bases; nucleotides outside the gene matches: 3. Written as DNA, the CDR3 is TGTGCCAGCAGCGGCGGGGGGTGCTACAATGAGCAGTTCTTC. It yields the protein CASSGGGCYNEQFF.

On this clonotype: Sequence at one end of the junction differs from germline and may be a read error. The chain links TRBV20-1 to TRBJ2-7, with TRBD2 matching over 7 bases. Germline loops: CDR1 DFQATT, CDR2 SNEGSKA (reference sequence). The CDR3 has 15 residues. The DNA of the CDR3 is TGCCGTGCTGACGGGGGGTTTTCTGGCTCCTACGAGCAGTACTTC. Its protein product is CRADGGFSGSYEQYF.

The chain joins TRBV21-1 to TRBJ2-7. TRBV21-1 is given as a pseudogene. This CDR3 is built from 13 residues. The CDR3, as DNA: TGTGCCAGCAGAAAGGAACAGTTTTACGAGCAGTACTTC. Amino acid sequence: CASRKEQFYEQYF.

This clonotype was detected a few times. J is TRBJ1-5 and V is TRBV28; 9 bases align to TRBD1. V was pared by 3 bases and J by 9 bases, with 9 bases of the junction left unmatched. CDR1 is MDHEN, CDR2 SYDVKM, per germline. CDR3 length: 15 residues. In nucleotides, the CDR3 is TGTGCCAGCAGTTTTCTAGGGACAGGGATCCGGCCCCAGCATTTT. Translation: CASSFLGTGIRPQHF.